This TCR beta chain was profiled in a study of T cell changes during pregnancy in multiple sclerosis. Profiling relied on immunoSEQ multiplex PCR, and the TCRdb table lists in-frame clones only, not all of them. The sample lists about 81,000 clones, about 93% seen once, with around 1.4% in the top ten. Sample: peripheral blood, taken in the third trimester of pregnancy. The receptor was derived from a female donor in good health, enrolled as a control in a pregnancy study.

DNA for the CDR3: TGTGCCAGCAGTTCCGGACAGGGAACCTATGGCTACACCTTC. Translating gives CASSSGQGTYGYTF. The V and J genes are TRBV6-5 and TRBJ1-2; 8 nucleotides match TRBD1. The length of the CDR3 is 14 residues. Losses at the gene ends were 4 bases for V and 4 bases for J; bases not matched to a gene: 5. Germline assignment: CDR1 MNHEY and CDR2 SVGAGI.